The 17 T cell receptor beta chains below all came from one sample that was sequenced in a study of T cell changes during pregnancy in multiple sclerosis. Here immunoSEQ multiplex PCR was the method, and the copy in TCRdb shows in-frame clones only, minus some. Of 25,000 to 30,000 clones listed, 80% to 90% are singletons. Here the sequenced sample was CD4+ T cells from peripheral blood mononuclear cells, taken in the second trimester of pregnancy. The receptors here all came from a female donor with multiple sclerosis, enrolled in a pregnancy study.

The chain is built from TRBV4-3 and TRBJ2-7; 7 bases fit TRBD1. The V segment lost 1 base and the J segment 3 bases; nucleotides outside the gene matches: 9. Germline V gives CDR1 LGHNA, CDR2 YSLEER. The CDR3 extends over 16 amino acids. The CDR3 is CASSQVTGTQHYEQYF. The CDR3 DNA sequence: TGCGCCAGCAGCCAAGTGACAGGGACCCAGCACTACGAGCAGTACTTC.

In this sample, this clone turned up once. In DNA, the CDR3 is TGTGCCAGCGGGCGGGGAGCGGCGGGAGATGAAAAACTGTTTTTT. Encoded protein: CASGRGAAGDEKLFF. This sequence joins TRBV6-5 and TRBJ1-4; D ambiguous. Trimming shortened V by 8 bases and J by 6 bases, and 19 bases separated the two germline ends. Per the germline V gene, CDR1 is MNHEY and CDR2 is SVGAGI. The CDR3 is 15 residues long.

Concerning this clone itself: One junction end disagrees with the germline gene, perhaps due to a read error. J is TRBJ2-3 and V is TRBV30, with 9 bases identical to TRBD2. Per germline, CDR1 GTSNPN and CDR2 SVGIG (reference sequence). The length of the CDR3 is 14 residues. The CDR3 sequence: CAWTRGTSIDTQYF. The DNA for the CDR3 is TGTGCCTGGACTAGGGGGACTAGCATAGATACGCAGTATTTT.

The V call is TRBV6-1, the J call TRBJ2-1, with D possibly TRBD1 on 6 matching bases. This CDR3 has 14 amino acids. Germline assignment: CDR1 MNHNS and CDR2 SASEGT. V lost 8 bases and J lost 2, with 13 bases in between. In nucleotides, the CDR3 is TGTGCCAGCCGGTCAGGGGCCACCTACAATGAGCAGTTCTTC. Residues: CASRSGATYNEQFF.

This clone was detected a few times. The rearrangement uses TRBV4-1 and TRBJ2-7; perhaps TRBD2 as D (6 bases). The CDR3 is made up of 13 amino acids. In germline, CDR1 is MGHRA, CDR2 YSYEKL. V was cut by 4 bases and J by 5 bases, with 12 bases left in between. The CDR3 DNA is TGCGCCAGCAGCCCGTGGCCGGGGGACGAGCAGTACTTC. Residues: CASSPWPGDEQYF.

This clone was counted a single time. The chain carries TRBV6-1 and TRBJ2-3, with TRBD2 matching 10 bases. This CDR3 has 15 residues. Germline V gives CDR1 MNHNS, CDR2 SASEGT. After removal of 6 bases from V and 6 bases from J, the junction contained 9 bases not matched to a gene. CDR3 sequence: CASSNPAGGRDTQYF. The CDR3 DNA sequence: TGTGCCAGCAGCAATCCAGCGGGGGGGCGGGATACGCAGTATTTT.

This chain connects TRBV6-6 to TRBJ1-1; D gene uncertain. Germline values: CDR1 MNHNY, CDR2 SVGAGI (reference sequence). V was shortened by 5 bases and J by 1 base, with 14 bases between the two germline ends. The CDR3 totals 15 residues. CDR3 DNA: TGTGCCAGCAGTACCAATGGAGGCGAGAACACTGAAGCTTTCTTT. It yields the protein CASSTNGGENTEAFF.

V and J are TRBV4-3 and TRBJ1-5, with D unclear. Germline CDR1 reads LGHNA; CDR2 reads YSLEER. With 0 bases removed from V and 10 bases from J, the gap between germline ends came to 13 bases. This CDR3 is built from 14 residues. Here the CDR3 reads CASSQDSKAGPQHF. CDR3 DNA sequence: TGCGCCAGCAGCCAAGATAGCAAGGCCGGCCCCCAGCATTTT.

The chain couples TRBV5-4 to TRBJ1-2; the D gene is possibly TRBD1 (5 bases). Trimming removed 7 bases at V and 4 bases at J, with 14 bases between. CDR1 is SGHNT, CDR2 YYREEE, per germline (reference sequence). The CDR3 consists of 13 residues. CDR3 DNA sequence: TGTGCCAGCTCCCTCGCAGGGCTCTATGGCTACACCTTC. Protein product: CASSLAGLYGYTF.

V is TRBV4-1 and J is TRBJ1-4, with D possibly being TRBD1 (5 bases). Trimming pared 1 base from V and 0 bases from J, leaving 15 bases between. Germline V gene data show CDR1 as MGHRA and CDR2 as YSYEKL. This CDR3 has 18 amino acids. CDR3 region: CASSQGAGEYATNEKLFF. The DNA of the CDR3 is TGCGCCAGCAGCCAAGGGGCGGGGGAATACGCAACTAATGAAAAACTGTTTTTT.

J is TRBJ2-1 and V is TRBV5-6; 7 bases are a match to TRBD1. The CDR3 contains 15 residues. V lost 2 bases and J lost 2; bases outside the gene matches: 4. Germline CDR1 and CDR2: SGHDT and YYEEEE. The DNA of the CDR3 is TGTGCCAGCAGCTTTAGGCAGGGGGCCTACAATGAGCAGTTCTTC. This sequence encodes CASSFRQGAYNEQFF.

V and J are TRBV5-1 and TRBJ2-5; tentative D call: TRBD1 (6 bases). Trimming took 0 bases from V and 2 from J, leaving 14 bases between them. In germline, CDR1 is SGHRS, CDR2 YFSETQ. This CDR3 region has 16 residues. The CDR3 protein is CASSLVVGAIQETQYF. CDR3 nucleotide sequence: TGCGCCAGCAGCTTGGTGGTGGGGGCCATACAAGAGACCCAGTACTTC.

The rearrangement links TRBV7-6 to TRBJ2-7, with D possibly being TRBD2 (6 bases). This CDR3 is 17 amino acids long. V was shortened by 1 base and J by 1 base, with 17 bases between the two germline ends. Germline values: CDR1 SGHVS, CDR2 FNYEAQ. CDR3 in DNA: TGTGCCAGCAGCTTAGTATCGGGGGTTTCGGGGTCCTACGAGCAGTACTTC. Translated, it gives CASSLVSGVSGSYEQYF.

The genes are TRBV9 and TRBJ2-7; TRBD2 is a possible D gene (5 bases). Between the trimmed V and J ends, which lost 0 bases and 1 base, there was a span of 17 bases. From germline, CDR1 is SGDLS and CDR2 YYNGEE. The CDR3 length is 17 residues. CDR3 sequence: CASSVGFREGISYEQYF. DNA of the CDR3: TGTGCCAGCAGCGTAGGATTCCGCGAGGGAATATCCTACGAGCAGTACTTC.

The chain has TRBV21-1 and TRBJ2-1; the table's D call TRBD1 went unverified against the DNA. TRBV21-1 is annotated as a pseudogene. This CDR3 has 15 amino acids. DNA of the CDR3: TGTGCCAGCAGCAACACAGACAGCTCCTACAATGAGCAGTTCTTC. Protein sequence: CASSNTDSSYNEQFF.

This clone was counted only a few times. The J gene is TRBJ1-5, the V gene TRBV2; D is undetermined. The germline V and J ends were trimmed by 6 bases and 4 bases, with 10 bases remaining between them. The CDR3 is 13 amino acids. Germline assignment: CDR1 SNHLY and CDR2 FYNNEI. In DNA, the CDR3 is TGTGCCAGCAGGGATGAGAGGAATCAGCCCCAGCATTTT. It codes for CASRDERNQPQHF.

This clone showed up just once. The V and J genes are TRBV30 and TRBJ1-1, with 7 bases lining up with TRBD1. This CDR3 is 13 amino acids long. The V and J ends lost 4 bases and 5 bases, in that order; junction bases with no gene match: 7. Per the germline V gene, CDR1 is GTSNPN and CDR2 is SVGIG (reference sequence). The CDR3 reads CAWKMTRGTEAFF. CDR3 DNA: TGTGCCTGGAAGATGACCAGGGGGACTGAAGCTTTCTTT.